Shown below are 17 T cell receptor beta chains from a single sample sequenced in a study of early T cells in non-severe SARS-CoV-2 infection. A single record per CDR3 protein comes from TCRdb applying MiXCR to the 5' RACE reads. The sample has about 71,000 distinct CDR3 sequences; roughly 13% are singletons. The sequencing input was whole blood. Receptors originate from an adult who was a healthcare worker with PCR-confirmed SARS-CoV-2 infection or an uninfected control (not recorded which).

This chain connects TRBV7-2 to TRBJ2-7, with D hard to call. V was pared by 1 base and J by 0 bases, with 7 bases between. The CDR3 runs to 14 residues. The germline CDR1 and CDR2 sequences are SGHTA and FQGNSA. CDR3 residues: CASSLDRSSYEQYF. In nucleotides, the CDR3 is TGTGCCAGCAGCTTAGATCGCAGCTCCTACGAGCAGTACTTC. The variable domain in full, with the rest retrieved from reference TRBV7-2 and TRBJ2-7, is GAGVSQSPSNKVTEKGKDVELRCDPISGHTALYWYRQSLGQGLEFLIYFQGNSAPDKSGLPSDRFSAERTGGSVSTLTIQRTQQEDSAVYLCASSLDRSSYEQYFGPGTRLTVT.

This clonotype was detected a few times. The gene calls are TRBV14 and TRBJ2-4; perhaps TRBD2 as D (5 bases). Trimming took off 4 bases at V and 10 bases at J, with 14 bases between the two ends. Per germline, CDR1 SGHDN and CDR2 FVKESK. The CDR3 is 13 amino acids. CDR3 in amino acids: CASSLSPSGIQYF. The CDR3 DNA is TGTGCCAGCAGCCTGAGTCCTTCGGGGATTCAGTACTTC.

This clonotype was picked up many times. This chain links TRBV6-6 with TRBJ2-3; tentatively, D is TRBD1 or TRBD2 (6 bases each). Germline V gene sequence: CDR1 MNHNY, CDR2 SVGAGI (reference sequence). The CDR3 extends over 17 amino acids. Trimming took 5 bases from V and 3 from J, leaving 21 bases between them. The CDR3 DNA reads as TGTGCCAGCAGTCGCGCAACGGGGGCCTTAGGGACAGATACGCAGTATTTT. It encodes CASSRATGALGTDTQYF.

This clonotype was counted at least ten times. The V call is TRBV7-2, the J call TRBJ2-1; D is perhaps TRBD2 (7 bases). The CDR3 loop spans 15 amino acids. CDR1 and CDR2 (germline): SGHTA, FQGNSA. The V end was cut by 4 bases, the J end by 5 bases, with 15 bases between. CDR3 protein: CASSSVGGAHNEQFF. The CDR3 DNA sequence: TGTGCCAGCAGCTCGGTGGGGGGGGCCCACAATGAGCAGTTCTTC.

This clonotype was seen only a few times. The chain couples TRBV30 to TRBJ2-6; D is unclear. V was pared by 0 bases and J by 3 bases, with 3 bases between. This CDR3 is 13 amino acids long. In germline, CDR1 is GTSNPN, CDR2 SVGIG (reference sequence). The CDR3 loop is CAWSVSGANVLTF. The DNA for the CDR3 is TGTGCCTGGAGTGTAAGTGGGGCCAACGTCCTGACTTTC.

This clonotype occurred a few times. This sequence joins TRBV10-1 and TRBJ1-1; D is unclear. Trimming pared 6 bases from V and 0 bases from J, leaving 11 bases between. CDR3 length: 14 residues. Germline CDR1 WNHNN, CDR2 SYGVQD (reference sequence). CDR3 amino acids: CASRSGGVNTEAFF. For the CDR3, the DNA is TGCGCCAGCAGATCCGGCGGCGTGAACACTGAAGCTTTCTTT.

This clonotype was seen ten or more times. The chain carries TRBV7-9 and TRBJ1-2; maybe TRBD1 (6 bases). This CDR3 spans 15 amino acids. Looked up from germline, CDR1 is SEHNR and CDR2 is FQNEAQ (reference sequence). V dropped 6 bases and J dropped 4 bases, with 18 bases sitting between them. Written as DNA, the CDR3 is TGTGCCAGCAGTCCAGGGGCGGACGTACCCTATGGCTACACCTTC. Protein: CASSPGADVPYGYTF.

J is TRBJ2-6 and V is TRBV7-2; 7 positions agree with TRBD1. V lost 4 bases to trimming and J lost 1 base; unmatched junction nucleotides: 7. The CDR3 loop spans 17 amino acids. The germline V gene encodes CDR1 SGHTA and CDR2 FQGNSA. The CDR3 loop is CASSSPRQGSGANVLTF. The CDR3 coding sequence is TGTGCCAGCAGCTCGCCCCGACAGGGTTCTGGGGCCAACGTCCTGACTTTC.

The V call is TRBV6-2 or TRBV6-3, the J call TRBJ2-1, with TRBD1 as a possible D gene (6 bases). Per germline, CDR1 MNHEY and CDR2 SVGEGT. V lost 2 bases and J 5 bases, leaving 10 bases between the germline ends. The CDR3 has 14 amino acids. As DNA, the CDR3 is TGTGCCAGCAGTTACCCCGGGACAAACAATGAGCAGTTCTTC. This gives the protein CASSYPGTNNEQFF.

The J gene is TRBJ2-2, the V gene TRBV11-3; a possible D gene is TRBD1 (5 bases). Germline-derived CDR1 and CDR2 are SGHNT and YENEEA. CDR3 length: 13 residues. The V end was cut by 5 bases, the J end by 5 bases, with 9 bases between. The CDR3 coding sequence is TGTGCCAGCAGCGCCTACAGGACCGGGGAGCTGTTTTTT. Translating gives CASSAYRTGELFF.

The CDR3: CASSASRSEQFF. The CDR3 region has the DNA TGTGCCAGCAGTGCTAGCAGAAGTGAGCAGTTCTTC. The rearrangement uses TRBV6-1 and TRBJ2-1; TRBD2 is a possible D gene (5 bases). Per the germline V gene, CDR1 is MNHNS and CDR2 is SASEGT. This CDR3 has 12 residues. V was cut by 4 bases and J by 9 bases, with 10 bases left in between.

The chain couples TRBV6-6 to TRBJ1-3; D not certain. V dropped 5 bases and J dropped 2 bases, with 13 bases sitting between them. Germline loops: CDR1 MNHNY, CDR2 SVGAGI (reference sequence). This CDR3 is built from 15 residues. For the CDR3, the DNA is TGTGCCAGCAGTCGCCAGTTGAGGGCTGGAAACACCATATATTTT. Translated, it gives CASSRQLRAGNTIYF.

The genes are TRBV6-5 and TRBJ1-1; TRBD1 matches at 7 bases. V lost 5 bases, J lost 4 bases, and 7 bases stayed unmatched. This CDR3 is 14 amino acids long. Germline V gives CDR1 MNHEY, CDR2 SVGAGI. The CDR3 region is CASSENRGVTEAFF. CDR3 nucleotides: TGTGCCAGCAGTGAGAACAGGGGAGTCACTGAAGCTTTCTTT.

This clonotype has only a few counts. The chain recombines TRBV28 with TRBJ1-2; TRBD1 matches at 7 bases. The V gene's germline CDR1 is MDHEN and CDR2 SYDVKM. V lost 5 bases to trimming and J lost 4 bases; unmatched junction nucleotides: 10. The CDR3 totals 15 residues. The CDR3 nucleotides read TGTGCCAGCAGTATGCAGGGGGTTATCGGCTATGGCTACACCTTC. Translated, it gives CASSMQGVIGYGYTF.

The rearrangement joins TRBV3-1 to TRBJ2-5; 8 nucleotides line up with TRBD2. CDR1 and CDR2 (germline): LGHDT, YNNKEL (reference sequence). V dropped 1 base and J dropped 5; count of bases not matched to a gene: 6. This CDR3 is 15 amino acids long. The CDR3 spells CASSQGRGRRETQYF. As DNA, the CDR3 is TGTGCCAGCAGCCAAGGCCGCGGGAGGAGGGAGACCCAGTACTTC.

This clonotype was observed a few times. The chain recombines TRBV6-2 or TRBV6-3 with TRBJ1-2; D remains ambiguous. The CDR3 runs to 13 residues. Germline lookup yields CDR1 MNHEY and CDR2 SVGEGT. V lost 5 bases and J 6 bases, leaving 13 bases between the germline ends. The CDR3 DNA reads TGTGCCAGCAGTCTCAGTCTCCCGGATGGCTACACCTTC. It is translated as CASSLSLPDGYTF.

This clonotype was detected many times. The CDR3 DNA sequence: TGTGCCAGCAGCCCCCTTGGACGTGAAAAACTGTTTTTT. The encoded protein is CASSPLGREKLFF. This chain connects TRBV7-9 to TRBJ1-4; D gene ambiguous. From germline, CDR1 is SEHNR and CDR2 FQNEAQ (reference sequence). The CDR3 totals 13 residues. Trimming removed 5 bases from V and 7 bases from J, with 11 bases in between. Drawing the rest from reference TRBV7-9 and TRBJ1-4, the complete variable domain is DTGVSQNPRHKITKRGQNVTFRCDPISEHNRLYWYRQTLGQGPEFLTYFQNEAQLEKSRLLSDRFSAERPKGSFSTLEIQRTEQGDSAMYLCASSPLGREKLFFGSGTQLSVL.